A selection of T cell receptor beta chains follows, all from one sample in a study of blood T cell repertoires in COVID-19. Data came from immunoSEQ multiplex PCR; TCRdb stores just in-frame clones and leaves some out. The sample lists some 380,000 clones, 87% occurring once. Sequencing was done on a sample of PBMCs or T cells enriched from blood (not recorded which). All receptors come from a man younger than 40 who had recovered from COVID-19. Each CDR3 is given with its conserved first and last residue. Fields, in order: CDR3 protein, CDR3 DNA, clone size, J gene, D gene, V gene. The D gene is left open where the match is weak. Expanded clones are given a class, and other clones once, few, many or no size at all.

CASSQERGNTQYF | TGTGCCAGCAGCCAAGAAAGGGGAAATACGCAGTATTTT | - | TRBJ2-3 | - | TRBV14
CASAIGQGLNGYTF | TGTGCCAGTGCGATTGGGCAGGGGCTCAATGGCTACACCTTC | - | TRBJ1-2 | - | TRBV19
CASSQGQTNTEAFF | TGTGCCAGCTCACAGGGACAGACGAACACTGAAGCTTTCTTT | once | TRBJ1-1 | TRBD1 | TRBV18
CASSYGQGNTIYF | TGTGCCAGCAGCTATGGACAGGGAAACACCATATATTTT | few | TRBJ1-3 | - | TRBV12-3/TRBV12-4
CASSYGLGAGEAFF | TGTGCCAGCAGTTACGGTCTAGGGGCGGGGGAAGCTTTCTTT | - | TRBJ1-1 | - | TRBV6-5
CAWSRDRFWFF | TGTGCCTGGAGTCGGGACAGGTTTTGGTTCTTC | - | TRBJ2-1 | TRBD1 | TRBV30
CASSIVTRDRVANTEAFF | TGTGCCAGTAGTATAGTTACCCGGGACAGGGTGGCGAACACTGAAGCTTTCTTT | - | TRBJ1-1 | TRBD1 | TRBV19
CASSYKGAKDTEAFF | TGTGCCAGCAGCTACAAGGGGGCAAAGGACACTGAAGCTTTCTTT | - | TRBJ1-1 | TRBD1 | TRBV11-3
CASRRISNFNEQFF | TGTGCCAGCAGACGTATCTCTAACTTCAATGAGCAGTTCTTC | - | TRBJ2-1 | - | TRBV5-6
CASSPLGQGKTEAFF | TGTGCCAGTAGCCCTCTCGGGCAGGGAAAAACTGAAGCTTTCTTT | - | TRBJ1-1 | - | TRBV19
CSVGHLAGGTDTQYF | TGCAGCGTCGGACACCTAGCGGGGGGGACAGATACGCAGTATTTT | - | TRBJ2-3 | TRBD2 | TRBV29-1
CSVGTGRTEAFF | TGCAGCGTTGGAACAGGGCGCACTGAAGCTTTCTTT | - | TRBJ1-1 | - | TRBV29-1
CASSLGTGSYTDTQYF | TGTGCCAGCAGCTTAGGAACAGGCTCATACACAGATACGCAGTATTTT | - | TRBJ2-3 | - | TRBV11-2
CASHTGTGIPGELFF | TGTGCCAGCCATACCGGGACAGGGATCCCCGGGGAGCTGTTTTTT | - | TRBJ2-2 | TRBD1 | TRBV27
CASSQSTGTNYEQYF | TGCGCCAGCAGTCAATCGACAGGGACAAACTACGAGCAGTACTTC | - | TRBJ2-7 | TRBD1 | TRBV23-1
CAIRLAGGLARDTQYF | TGTGCCATCAGGCTAGCGGGGGGACTAGCTAGAGATACGCAGTATTTT | - | TRBJ2-3 | TRBD2 | TRBV10-3
CASSGGARGLPGELFF | TGTGCCAGCAGTGGCGGCGCCAGGGGGCTACCCGGGGAGCTGTTTTTT | - | TRBJ2-2 | TRBD1 | TRBV6-1
CAISGQGSGNTIYF | TGTGCCATCAGTGGACAGGGCAGTGGAAACACCATATATTTT | - | TRBJ1-3 | TRBD1 | TRBV10-3
CASSLWYSDTEAFF | TGCGCCAGCAGCTTGTGGTATTCGGACACTGAAGCTTTCTTT | - | TRBJ1-1 | - | TRBV5-1
CASIGVNTGELFF | TGTGCCAGCATAGGGGTGAACACCGGGGAGCTGTTTTTT | - | TRBJ2-2 | - | TRBV5-6
CASFRDRDSPLHF | TGCGCCAGCTTCCGGGACAGGGATTCACCCCTCCACTTT | - | TRBJ1-6 | TRBD1 | TRBV5-1
CASSSRQGSDEQFF | TGTGCCAGCAGCTCGAGACAGGGGAGCGATGAGCAGTTCTTC | - | TRBJ2-1 | TRBD1 | TRBV9
CATSRAGGGPTEAFF | TGTGCCACCAGCAGAGCAGGGGGAGGTCCCACTGAAGCTTTCTTT | - | TRBJ1-1 | TRBD1 | TRBV15
CASSLQGDTQYF | TGTGCCAGCAGTTTACAGGGAGATACGCAGTATTTT | few | TRBJ2-3 | - | TRBV12-3/TRBV12-4
CASSPGTGRGSTEAFF | TGTGCCAGCAGCCCGGGGACAGGGAGAGGGAGCACTGAAGCTTTCTTT | - | TRBJ1-1 | TRBD1 | TRBV7-2
CASSASDSLNEKLFF | TGTGCCAGCAGCGCTAGCGACAGCCTTAATGAAAAACTGTTTTTT | - | TRBJ1-4 | - | TRBV7-9
CASSGDRGHGYTF | TGCGCCAGCAGCGGGGACAGGGGCCATGGCTACACCTTC | - | TRBJ1-2 | TRBD1 | TRBV10-1
CAISPEIEAGAAEQYF | TGTGCCATCAGTCCCGAAATCGAAGCGGGGGCCGCCGAGCAGTACTTC | - | TRBJ2-7 | TRBD2 | TRBV10-3
CASRQDREKLFF | TGTGCCAGCAGGCAGGACAGGGAAAAACTGTTTTTT | - | TRBJ1-4 | TRBD1 | TRBV6-5
CASSLQGGQPQHF | TGTGCCAGCAGTTTGCAGGGCGGTCAGCCCCAGCATTTT | - | TRBJ1-5 | - | TRBV12-3/TRBV12-4
CSGRGTVATEAFF | TGCAGCGGAAGAGGGACAGTAGCTACTGAAGCTTTCTTT | - | TRBJ1-1 | TRBD1 | TRBV29-1